These T cell receptor beta chains were read from a single sample in a study of blood T cell repertoires in COVID-19. Sequencing used immunoSEQ multiplex PCR; TCRdb keeps in-frame clones, though not all of them. Of 35,000 to 50,000 clones listed, roughly 90% are singletons. Material for sequencing was peripheral blood. All receptors come from a man aged 50-60 years with active COVID-19. CDR3s include the opening cysteine and the closing phenylalanine or tryptophan. Fields, in order: clone size, J gene, V gene, CDR3 protein. Size values are once, few and many counts, or a class for expanded clones, and some rows have none.

-,TRBJ1-3,TRBV2,CASRGGIFSGNTIYF
-,TRBJ1-4,TRBV4-1,CASSLRDREDEKLFF
-,TRBJ2-3,TRBV5-1,CASSLGFGEGRTDTQYF
few,TRBJ1-2,TRBV12-3/TRBV12-4,CASRQGAYYGYTF
-,TRBJ1-1,TRBV27,CASSSSQGAMNTEAFF
-,TRBJ2-2,TRBV7-2,CASSPPRVGELFF
-,TRBJ2-7,TRBV5-8,CASSPGNRDSYEQYF
-,TRBJ2-5,TRBV7-2,CASSYLAGGRETQYF
-,TRBJ1-6,TRBV6-2/TRBV6-3,CASSSYRGPEGSPLHF
few,TRBJ2-3,TRBV19,CASSPTSGWEDTQYF